This TCR beta chain was retrieved from a study of cytomegalovirus exposure and HLA in healthy donors. Trimming pared 1 base from V and 0 bases from J, leaving 11 bases between. This CDR3 spans 16 amino acids. Looked up from germline, CDR1 is MGHDK and CDR2 is SYGVNS. Findings of the study overall: A few of the chains that were CMV-associated were confirmed in vitro to be specific for CMV antigens. Most TCR sequences were rare, but some public TCRs occurred in many donors. Subsequent analysis showed first-cohort TCR clusters tending to co-occur in more than 90 validation repertoires. TCR beta chains numbering more than 150 were designated cytomegalovirus-associated.

A note on this clone: Antigen: not known.

Clones were read by immunoSEQ multiplex PCR, and TCRdb kept only the in-frame ones, dropping some. The data hold nearly 110,000 clones, with 88% observed a single time. V and J are TRBV25-1 and TRBJ2-3; perhaps TRBD1 as D (5 bases). The sequenced material came from PBMCs. The receptor comes from a woman aged 18-35 years in good health and CMV-seropositive. CDR3 nucleotides: TGTGCCAGCAGTGAATCCACAGGTCTTAGCACAGATACGCAGTATTTT. As protein: CASSESTGLSTDTQYF.